Sequencing of this TCR beta chain was carried out in a study of cytomegalovirus exposure and HLA in healthy donors. About the study: In terms of ancestry, the Caucasian-associated cluster contained 81% of the approximately 430 genotyped donors.

Germline V gives CDR1 MGHDK, CDR2 SYGVNS. Trimming removed 6 bases from V and 0 bases from J, with 11 bases in between. The CDR3 is 15 residues long. The study, taken as a whole, reports: Fewer N-insertions than the roughly 650-donor mean were reportedly shown by an Asian-associated ancestry cluster in a later analysis.

All donors participated as healthy donors of bone marrow. Both 60 Vbeta primers and 13 Jbeta primers went into the PCR. Original data processing: The authors later counted 65 million to 80 million unique TCR beta chains, 9.5 million to 11 million of them shared. Produced via immunoSEQ multiplex PCR; TCRdb's table is partial and in-frame only. V and J calls and clone size are copied from that table; D and trimming were computed from the DNA. The sample gives about 120,000 clones, 9% to 10% of which show up once; less than 4% is in the top ten. This clone was seen only a few times. The antigen is not known.

This receptor was obtained from a man between 25 and 39 years old in good health and CMV-seronegative. The sequencing input was PBMCs. The chain couples TRBV25-1 to TRBJ2-2; possible D gene TRBD1, 6 bases. Here the CDR3 DNA reads TGTGCCAGCAGCTTGACAGGAACGAACACCGGGGAGCTGTTTTTT. Amino acids: CASSLTGTNTGELFF.